This T cell receptor (beta chain) originates from a study of T cell responses to AZD1222 COVID-19 vaccine. General study findings and limits: Spike-specific TCR breadth and depth rose after two AZD1222 doses.

Using immunoSEQ multiplex PCR, the repertoire was profiled, and TCRdb retains in-frame clones only, with some absent. The data contain about 99,000 clones, approximately 89% of them singletons. The CDR3 runs to 17 residues. From germline, CDR1 is MNHEY and CDR2 SVGEGT. Trimming took off 6 bases at V and 7 bases at J, with 24 bases between the two ends. For this clone: Its specificity is unknown.

The sample in question was peripheral blood, obtained on day 0 of AZD1222 vaccination. The sequence derives from an adult in good health. This sequence joins TRBV6-2 or TRBV6-3 and TRBJ1-4; a weak D match, TRBD1 (6 bases). For the CDR3, the DNA is TGTGCCAGCAGCACACGCCGAAAGACAGGACTACGTGAAAAACTGTTTTTT. Protein product: CASSTRRKTGLREKLFF.